The clone carrying this TCR beta chain was detected once. Time point defined: peripheral blood 6 weeks after treatment start. Method: immunoSEQ multiplex PCR; TCRdb's copy keeps in-frame clones and lacks some. The sample carries some 30,000 clones, around 80% recorded once. CDR1 and CDR2 (germline): SGHKS, YYEKEE (reference sequence). The junction had 6 bases not matched to a gene; V was cut back by 2 bases and J by 7 bases. The CDR3 covers 15 residues. The sample comes from a study of PD-L1 blockade in urothelial cancer. Study summary: Atezolizumab, begun by patients in about 2014, was given at 1,200 mg intravenously every 3 weeks. It was at 3 weeks (second dose) and 6 weeks after treatment start that blood was analyzed. Per blood sample, T cells had a median of 141,255. Anywhere from 0 to 3 prior chemotherapy regimens had been received by patients.

The clonotype comes from a man between 65 and 85 years old with urothelial cancer. The gene calls are TRBV5-5 and TRBJ1-4, with 9 bases matching TRBD1. Sequences were derived from PBMCs, sampled around atezolizumab (anti-PD-L1) treatment. The chain's CDR3 is CASSFAGQGGEKLFF. The CDR3 bases are TGTGCCAGCAGCTTCGCGGGACAGGGAGGTGAAAAACTGTTTTTT.